The 20 T cell receptor beta chains below come from one sample, sequenced in a study of shared clonotypes between healthy human individuals. CD45RO-negative, CCR7-selected cells formed the naive CD8 fraction, which excluded terminally differentiated effector memory CD45RA+ cells. Repertoires were generated with immunoSEQ multiplex PCR, while TCRdb's copy carries only in-frame clones and drops some. Seen here are about 580,000 clones, 98% observed once, and the top ten hold approximately 0.33%. The sequencing sample was made of naive CD8+ T cells sorted from blood. Receptors originate from a man between 25 and 39 years old in good health.

The chain carries TRBV16 and TRBJ1-5; no clear D. CDR3 length equals 15 residues. V shed 2 bases and J shed 4 bases, with 12 bases lying between them. Per germline, CDR1 KGHSY and CDR2 FQNENV. CDR3 bases: TGTGCCAGCAGCCAACGGGGTGACCGTAATCAGCCCCAGCATTTT. It translates to CASSQRGDRNQPQHF.

V and J are TRBV19 and TRBJ1-5; weak D call: TRBD1 (5 bases). CDR1 and CDR2 (germline): LNHDA, SQIVND (reference sequence). The CDR3 extends over 15 amino acids. V lost 3 bases and J lost 5, with 14 bases in between. The chain's CDR3 is CASSIGTNPHQPQHF. CDR3 DNA: TGTGCCAGTAGTATCGGGACCAATCCCCATCAGCCCCAGCATTTT.

The chain has TRBV7-9 and TRBJ2-2, with TRBD1 identical over 7 bases. The CDR3 totals 15 residues. V trimming: 3 bases; J trimming: 7 bases; junction bases outside the gene matches: 8. The germline gives CDR1 SEHNR, CDR2 FQNEAQ (reference sequence). The CDR3 protein is CASSLDRTGLGELFF. CDR3 nucleotide sequence: TGTGCCAGCAGCTTGGACCGGACAGGACTCGGGGAGCTGTTTTTT.

The rearrangement links TRBV7-6 to TRBJ2-5, with D uncertain. Trimming pared 0 bases from V and 4 bases from J, leaving 12 bases between. Germline lookup yields CDR1 SGHVS and CDR2 FNYEAQ. The CDR3 contains 15 residues. The DNA for the CDR3 is TGTGCCAGCAGCTTAGCTCGGAGACCGGGAGAGACCCAGTACTTC. Translating gives CASSLARRPGETQYF.

CDR3 protein: CASSRPAAGAADTQYF. The CDR3 bases are TGTGCCAGCAGCAGGCCCGCTGCGGGAGCCGCAGATACGCAGTATTTT. The chain joins TRBV11-3 to TRBJ2-3; 7 bases are a match to TRBD2. V dropped 5 bases and J dropped 4; count of bases not matched to a gene: 12. Germline-derived CDR1 and CDR2 are SGHNT and YENEEA. The CDR3 consists of 16 residues.

This clone was detected only once. The chain couples TRBV15 to TRBJ1-1; 9 bases match TRBD1. Looked up from germline, CDR1 is LNHNV and CDR2 is YYDKDF (reference sequence). With V trimmed by 1 base and J by 1 base, 10 bases remained unmatched. This CDR3 is 18 amino acids long. The CDR3 sequence is CATSRGNLGGQGNTEAFF. The CDR3 DNA reads TGTGCCACCAGCAGAGGGAACCTTGGGGGACAGGGGAACACTGAAGCTTTCTTT. Looking up the rest from reference TRBV15 and TRBJ1-1 gives the full variable domain: DAMVIQNPRYQVTQFGKPVTLSCSQTLNHNVMYWYQQKSSQAPKLLFHYYDKDFNNEADTPDNFQSRRPNTSFCFLDIRSPGLGDTAMYLCATSRGNLGGQGNTEAFFGQGTRLTVV.

This chain connects TRBV7-8 to TRBJ2-1; 7 bases match TRBD1. Unmatched junction bases numbered 17, after V lost 5 bases and J lost 7 bases. The CDR3 is 17 amino acids. Germline V lookup: CDR1 SGHVS, CDR2 FQNEAQ. CDR3 nucleotide sequence: TGTGCCAGCAGCCTAAAGAAACAGGGGTACCCCTTTAATGAGCAGTTCTTC. Translated, it gives CASSLKKQGYPFNEQFF.

This chain joins TRBV7-2 and TRBJ1-3; D may be TRBD1 (6 bases). CDR1 is SGHTA and CDR2 is FQGNSA in the germline V gene. The CDR3 has 16 residues. Trimming stripped 2 bases from V and 2 bases from J, with 13 bases between. The CDR3 nucleotides are TGTGCCAGCAGCTTAAGGGGGATATCGCCTGGAAACACCATATATTTT. Translating gives CASSLRGISPGNTIYF.

This clone was seen only once. This chain uses TRBV9 with TRBJ2-4, with D uncertain. Trimming took 4 bases from V and 6 from J, leaving 5 bases between them. This CDR3 spans 11 amino acids. Germline CDR1 SGDLS, CDR2 YYNGEE. In DNA form, the CDR3 reads TGTGCCAGCAGCCCAGGAAACATTCAGTACTTC. Its protein is CASSPGNIQYF. The whole variable domain, filled in from reference TRBV9 and TRBJ2-4, reads DSGVTQTPKHLITATGQRVTLRCSPRSGDLSVYWYQQSLDQGLQFLIQYYNGEERAKGNILERFSAQQFPDLHSELNLSSLELGDSALYFCASSPGNIQYFGAGTRLSVL.

The chain uses TRBV7-9 and TRBJ1-1; D uncertain. Germline V gene lookup returns CDR1 SEHNR and CDR2 FQNEAQ (reference sequence). The CDR3 extends over 15 amino acids. The V end lost 0 bases, the J end lost 1 base, and 9 bases lay between the germline ends. CDR3 DNA sequence: TGTGCCAGCAGCTTAGCGGAGCTGGGGAACACTGAAGCTTTCTTT. This codes for CASSLAELGNTEAFF.

The rearrangement uses TRBV2 and TRBJ2-1; 9 nucleotides align to TRBD2. This CDR3 region has 15 residues. CDR1 and CDR2 (germline): SNHLY, FYNNEI. The ends lost 8 bases at V and 5 bases at J; junction bases unmatched: 10. CDR3 bases: TGTGCCAGCGCTCTTAGCGGGAGTCCTGACAATGAGCAGTTCTTC. Protein: CASALSGSPDNEQFF.

The chain uses TRBV6-1 and TRBJ2-5; TRBD2 is a possible D gene (7 bases). This CDR3 is built from 15 residues. The germline V gene encodes CDR1 MNHNS and CDR2 SASEGT. Trimming left V 7 bases short and J 4 bases short, with 19 bases between. The CDR3 loop reads CASTQSRGGAETQYF. The CDR3 DNA sequence: TGTGCCAGCACCCAAAGTAGGGGGGGCGCAGAGACCCAGTACTTC.

CDR3 region: CASSQPDSTDTQYF. In nucleotides, the CDR3 is TGTGCCAGCAGCCAACCGGACAGCACAGATACGCAGTATTTT. This chain links TRBV6-5 with TRBJ2-3; D gene ambiguous. This CDR3 region has 14 residues. Trimming removed 6 bases from V and 0 bases from J, with 10 bases in between. The germline gives CDR1 MNHEY, CDR2 SVGAGI.

The genes are TRBV4-2 and TRBJ2-2; 13 bases are a match to TRBD2. This CDR3 has 17 amino acids. Per germline, CDR1 LGHNA and CDR2 YNFKEQ. V lost 4 bases, J lost 5 bases, and 7 bases stayed unmatched. The CDR3 region is CASSLTTSGRYTGELFF. In DNA form, the CDR3 reads TGTGCCAGCAGCCTCACGACTAGCGGGAGGTATACCGGGGAGCTGTTTTTT.

This CDR3 reads CASSLGAGGAPFF. DNA of the CDR3: TGTGCCAGCAGTCTCGGGGCAGGAGGGGCACCGTTCTTC. This sequence joins TRBV6-5 and TRBJ2-1; the D gene is possibly TRBD2 (6 bases). The CDR3 is 13 amino acids. With 5 bases removed from V and 15 bases from J, the gap between germline ends came to 20 bases. CDR1 is MNHEY, CDR2 SVGAGI, per germline.

The rearrangement uses TRBV15 and TRBJ1-4; D remains unclear. The CDR3 consists of 12 residues. Germline assignment: CDR1 LNHNV and CDR2 YYDKDF (reference sequence). V lost 4 bases, J lost 7 bases, and 7 bases lay in between. In DNA form, the CDR3 reads TGTGCCACCAGCAACCCGACTGAAAAACTGTTTTTT. Protein product: CATSNPTEKLFF.

This clone occurred once. Other DNA sequences in this specimen translate into the identical CDR3. The chain combines TRBV9 with TRBJ2-2; no clear D gene. Germline CDR1 and CDR2: SGDLS and YYNGEE. V lost 0 bases and J lost 7, with 4 bases in between. The CDR3 sequence is 12 residues long. The DNA for the CDR3 is TGTGCCAGCAGCGTAGGTGTCGGGGAGCTGTTTTTT. As protein: CASSVGVGELFF.

This chain uses TRBV6-5 with TRBJ1-4, with TRBD1 matching over 8 bases. V gave up 0 bases and J gave up 8 bases; unmatched junction bases: 5. Germline lookup yields CDR1 MNHEY and CDR2 SVGAGI. The CDR3 contains 15 residues. CDR3: CASSYSAGGNEKLFF. In DNA, the CDR3 is TGTGCCAGCAGTTACTCGGCAGGGGGCAACGAAAAACTGTTTTTT.

This clone occurred a few times. The chain carries TRBV5-4 and TRBJ2-1, with 8 bases lining up with TRBD1. This CDR3 comprises 16 residues. The V gene end was trimmed by 5 bases and the J gene end by 0 bases; junction bases not matched to a gene: 7. The germline CDR1 and CDR2 sequences are SGHNT and YYREEE (reference sequence). This chain's CDR3 is CASRARDRSSYNEQFF. The CDR3, as DNA: TGTGCCAGCAGGGCTAGGGACAGGAGCTCCTACAATGAGCAGTTCTTC.

The chain joins TRBV10-3 to TRBJ2-1, with TRBD2 identical over 8 bases. V shed 8 bases and J 6 bases; nucleotides not matched to a gene: 6. The CDR3 sequence is 13 residues long. CDR1 and CDR2 from the germline V gene are ENHRY and SYGVKD. Here the CDR3 reads CAIGLALGNEQFF. The CDR3, as DNA: TGTGCCATCGGACTAGCCTTAGGCAATGAGCAGTTCTTC.